The entry below gives a single TCR beta chain sequence along with its context. Its specificity is unknown. This record belongs to a study of shared clonotypes between healthy human individuals. Whole-study findings and limits: Depth was large, yet rarefaction showed that sorted-subset sequencing was incomplete.

The CDR3 contains 15 residues. J was trimmed by 0 bases and V by 5 bases; bases with no gene match: 4. The germline CDR1 and CDR2 sequences are KGHSH and LQKENI. Measured with immunoSEQ multiplex PCR; TCRdb has only the in-frame clones, and not every one. The table has approximately 530,000 clones, about 96% seen once; the top ten hold 0.05% to 0.07%. The chain has TRBV18 and TRBJ2-4, with 7 bases lining up with TRBD1. Sequencing was carried out using naive CD4+ T cells sorted from blood. Subset defined: CD45RA+ positively selected. This TCR derives from a woman in her twenties or thirties in good health. CDR3 sequence: CASSLQGLAKNIQYF. For the CDR3, the DNA is TGTGCCAGCTCATTACAGGGGTTAGCCAAAAACATTCAGTACTTC.